Listed below are T cell receptor beta chains from one sample, sequenced in a study of T cell repertoires in cytomegalovirus infection. TCRdb recomputed calls from the reads with MiXCR, one row per CDR3 protein. The sample includes 450,000 to 600,000 distinct CDR3 sequences, roughly 12% of them seen just once. Sequencing was carried out using PBMCs. The receptors were gathered from a human donor in good health (CMV status not recorded). Some clones in this sample may be carry-over from other donors' samples. The conserved cysteine and the conserved F or W are not part of the CDR3 here. The order of the fields is V gene, J gene, CDR3 protein.

TRBV11-2	TRBJ1-2	ASSLEAGSGYT
TRBV2	TRBJ2-5	ASSGTALQETQY
TRBV11-3	TRBJ2-5	ASSLAAGLQETQY
TRBV7-9	TRBJ1-5	ASSPLVGTGQPQH
TRBV7-9	TRBJ2-7	ASSPRASGNYEQY
TRBV19	TRBJ2-4	ASSSSGENIQY
TRBV18	TRBJ1-2	ASSPPDGGLLGYT
TRBV20-1	TRBJ1-1	SALTLGTEAF
TRBV12-3/TRBV12-4	TRBJ1-5	ASSDGGQLNQPQH
TRBV7-2	TRBJ2-3	ASSLELAGADTQY
TRBV20-1	TRBJ1-1	SATIVSHLSFL
TRBV4-1	TRBJ1-5	ASSSMDRDQPQH
TRBV11-2	TRBJ2-2	ASSLKEAGITGELF
TRBV29-1	TRBJ2-1	SVRLAGVGNEQF
TRBV27	TRBJ1-6	ASSIPTGLNSPLH
TRBV5-6	TRBJ2-4	ASSSTDGSPAKNIQY
TRBV3-1	TRBJ2-3	ASSPLVRNTQY
TRBV18	TRBJ2-1	ASSPRQADEQF
TRBV10-2	TRBJ2-7	ASTSDTYEQY
TRBV20-1	TRBJ2-2	SARDGRGRAGELF
TRBV11-2	TRBJ1-5	ASSNRDAGGPQH
TRBV2	TRBJ1-1	ASRLEGAVNTEAF
TRBV28	TRBJ2-5	ASSPRRLAQETQY
TRBV28	TRBJ1-6	ASLPAASSPLH
TRBV28	TRBJ1-5	ASSLDVTAQH
TRBV7-9	TRBJ2-1	ASSLGLSGNEQF
TRBV30	TRBJ2-2	AWSVMNTGELF
TRBV20-1	TRBJ1-1	GDPGEMNTEAF
TRBV19	TRBJ1-2	ASSISGGRIYGYT
TRBV28	TRBJ2-5	ASSLGLAQETQY
TRBV4-2	TRBJ2-5	ASSQDELAGVETQY